These T cell receptor beta chains were read from a single sample in a study of regulatory T cells in long-lasting Graves disease. TCRdb recomputed calls from the multiplex PCR reads with MiXCR, one row per CDR3 protein. The sample lists 650,000 to 700,000 distinct CDR3 sequences; around 32% were seen once. Sequences were derived from peripheral blood mononuclear cells (PBMCs), sampled when the disease was refractory, from a patient treated with antithyroid drugs. The origin of the receptors is a female donor with Graves disease. Each CDR3 is given with its conserved first and last residue. The order of the fields is J gene, clone size, D gene, V gene, CDR3 protein, CDR3 DNA. The D gene is left open where the match is weak. Clone size, where shown, is once, few, many, or a class for clones that have expanded.

j_call: TRBJ1-1
clone_size: many
d_call: -
v_call: TRBV29-1
cdr3_aa: CSVEEQGAEAFF
cdr3_nt: TGCAGCGTTGAAGAACAGGGCGCTGAAGCTTTCTTT

j_call: TRBJ2-2
clone_size: -
d_call: -
v_call: TRBV7-9
cdr3_aa: CASMVGGELFF
cdr3_nt: TGTGCCAGCATGGTCGGCGGGGAGCTGTTTTTT

j_call: TRBJ1-4
clone_size: -
d_call: TRBD1
v_call: TRBV6-1
cdr3_aa: CASSATGTGGQKLFF
cdr3_nt: TGTGCCAGCAGTGCCACCGGGACAGGGGGCCAAAAACTGTTTTTT

j_call: TRBJ1-4
clone_size: -
d_call: -
v_call: TRBV20-1
cdr3_aa: CSARVSGGSYYEKLFF
cdr3_nt: TGCAGTGCTAGAGTCTCGGGGGGCAGTTACTATGAAAAACTGTTTTTT

j_call: TRBJ1-5
clone_size: -
d_call: -
v_call: TRBV6-2/TRBV6-3
cdr3_aa: CASSPEGTYNQPQHF
cdr3_nt: TGTGCCAGCAGCCCCGAAGGGACCTACAATCAGCCCCAGCATTTT

j_call: TRBJ1-2
clone_size: -
d_call: TRBD1
v_call: TRBV20-1
cdr3_aa: CSATLGQGVHRGYTF
cdr3_nt: TGCAGTGCTACACTGGGACAGGGGGTTCATCGTGGCTACACCTTC

j_call: TRBJ2-3
clone_size: -
d_call: -
v_call: TRBV11-2
cdr3_aa: CASRLKTPTDTQYF
cdr3_nt: TGTGCCAGCAGATTAAAGACTCCCACAGATACGCAGTATTTT

j_call: TRBJ1-2
clone_size: many
d_call: -
v_call: TRBV15
cdr3_aa: CATSRDPGRSSGYTF
cdr3_nt: TGTGCCACCAGCAGAGATCCAGGCCGTAGTAGTGGCTACACCTTC

j_call: TRBJ1-1
clone_size: -
d_call: -
v_call: TRBV6-1
cdr3_aa: CASRPMLNTEAFF
cdr3_nt: TGTGCCAGCAGGCCGATGTTGAACACTGAAGCTTTCTTT

j_call: TRBJ2-7
clone_size: -
d_call: TRBD1
v_call: TRBV6-1
cdr3_aa: CASIRQGIGSYEQYF
cdr3_nt: TGTGCCAGCATTCGACAGGGGATCGGCTCCTACGAGCAGTACTTC

j_call: TRBJ2-7
clone_size: -
d_call: TRBD1
v_call: TRBV15
cdr3_aa: CATSDRGSSEQYF
cdr3_nt: TGTGCCACCAGCGACAGGGGGTCCTCCGAGCAGTACTTC

j_call: TRBJ2-7
clone_size: -
d_call: TRBD1
v_call: TRBV20-1
cdr3_aa: CSARGGQGEIGEQYF
cdr3_nt: TGCAGTGCTAGAGGGGGACAGGGGGAGATAGGGGAGCAGTACTTC

j_call: TRBJ1-5
clone_size: few
d_call: -
v_call: TRBV28
cdr3_aa: CASSQTPGLLLSQPQHF
cdr3_nt: TGTGCCAGCAGTCAAACCCCAGGGTTGCTTCTCAGTCAGCCCCAGCATTTT

j_call: TRBJ2-5
clone_size: -
d_call: TRBD2
v_call: TRBV4-2
cdr3_aa: CASSLLGAGGDRETQYF
cdr3_nt: TGTGCCAGCAGTCTCCTGGGAGCGGGGGGCGATCGAGAGACCCAGTACTTC

j_call: TRBJ2-5
clone_size: many
d_call: -
v_call: TRBV6-2/TRBV6-3
cdr3_aa: CASSYLDYQETQYF
cdr3_nt: TGTGCCAGCAGTTACTTGGACTACCAAGAGACCCAGTACTTC

j_call: TRBJ1-3
clone_size: -
d_call: -
v_call: TRBV12-3/TRBV12-4
cdr3_aa: CASSPTVSGNTIYF
cdr3_nt: TGTGCCAGCAGCCCGACAGTCTCTGGAAACACCATATATTTT

j_call: TRBJ1-1
clone_size: few
d_call: -
v_call: TRBV5-1
cdr3_aa: CASGVPGGTEAFF
cdr3_nt: TGCGCCAGCGGGGTCCCGGGGGGCACTGAAGCTTTCTTT

j_call: TRBJ2-5
clone_size: few
d_call: -
v_call: TRBV7-8
cdr3_aa: CASSLDLGLETQYF
cdr3_nt: TGTGCCAGCAGCCTGGACTTGGGCCTGGAGACCCAGTACTTC

j_call: TRBJ2-7
clone_size: -
d_call: -
v_call: TRBV25-1
cdr3_aa: CASSDRHYEQYF
cdr3_nt: TGTGCCAGCAGTGACAGGCACTACGAGCAGTACTTC